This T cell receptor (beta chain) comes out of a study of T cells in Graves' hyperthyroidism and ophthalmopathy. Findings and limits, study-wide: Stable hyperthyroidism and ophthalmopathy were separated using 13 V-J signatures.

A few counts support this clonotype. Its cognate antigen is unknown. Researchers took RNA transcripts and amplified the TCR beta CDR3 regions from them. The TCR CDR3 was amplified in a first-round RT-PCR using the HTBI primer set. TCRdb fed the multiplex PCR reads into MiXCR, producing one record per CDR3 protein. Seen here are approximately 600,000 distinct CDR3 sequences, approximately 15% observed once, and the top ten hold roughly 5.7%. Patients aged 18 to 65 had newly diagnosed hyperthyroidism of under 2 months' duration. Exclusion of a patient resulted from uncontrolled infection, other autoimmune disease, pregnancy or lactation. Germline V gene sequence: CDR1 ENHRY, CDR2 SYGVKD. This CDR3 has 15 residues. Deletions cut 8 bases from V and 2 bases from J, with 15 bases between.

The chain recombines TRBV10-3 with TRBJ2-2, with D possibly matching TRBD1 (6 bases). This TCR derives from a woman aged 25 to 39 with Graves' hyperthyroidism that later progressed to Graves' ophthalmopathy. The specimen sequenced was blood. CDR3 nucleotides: TGTGCCATCTCTGATAGCAGGGGCAACACCGGGGAGCTGTTTTTT. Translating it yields CAISDSRGNTGELFF.